This T cell receptor (beta chain) was captured in a study of tumor and adjacent non-tumor tissue in lung cancer. The study, taken as a whole, reports: Tumor TCR diversity, when higher, was linked to shorter survival.

No cell sorting was done before RNA was extracted from the tissue. To note about this clonotype: Its antigen is unidentified. The junction departs from germline at one end; a sequencing error may be responsible.

Germline CDR1 reads MNHEY; CDR2 reads SVGAGI. The CDR3 contains 15 residues. A modified ARM-PCR protocol with three rounds of nested PCR amplified TCRbeta. Each CDR3 protein is one row after TCRdb ran MiXCR on the multiplex PCR reads. The sample shows 100,000 to 120,000 distinct CDR3 sequences, over 75% of them seen only once. The sample comprised lung tumor tissue. The clonotype originates from a man between 70 and 80 years old with non-small cell lung cancer. The chain combines TRBV6-5 with TRBJ1-6; D call uncertain. The CDR3 sequence: CASSYSSRINSPLYF. The CDR3 bases are TGTGCCAGCAGTTACTCCTCTCGGATTAATTCACCCCTTTACTTT.